These 5 T cell receptor beta chains were sequenced from one sample in a study of T-cell reconstitution after alpha-beta-depleted transplantation in children. Unique molecular identifiers were incorporated when the TCRbeta library was constructed. One entry per CDR3 protein results from TCRdb running MiXCR on the PCR reads. The sample records around 700,000 distinct CDR3 sequences, approximately 14% being singletons. The input for sequencing was PBMCs, taken before TCRalphabeta/CD19-depleted stem cell transplant. Every receptor here comes from a girl aged 2 to 10 with congenital amegakaryocytic thrombocytopenia, due to receive a stem cell transplant.

The genes are TRBV20-1 and TRBJ2-1; the match to TRBD2 covers 11 bases. The V and J ends lost 5 bases and 7 bases, in that order; junction bases with no gene match: 4. This CDR3 is built from 13 residues. Germline values: CDR1 DFQATT, CDR2 SNEGSKA (reference sequence). The CDR3: CSASLAGENEQFF. Written as DNA, the CDR3 is TGCAGTGCTTCACTAGCGGGAGAGAATGAGCAGTTCTTC.

The genes are TRBV5-1 and TRBJ1-5; D is uncertain. The V and J ends lost 7 bases and 15 bases respectively, with 11 bases between them. The germline V gene encodes CDR1 SGHRS and CDR2 YFSETQ. This CDR3 is built from 9 residues. As DNA, the CDR3 is TGCGCCAGCTCCTTTATCGGGCATTTT. Amino acids: CASSFIGHF.

This chain joins TRBV11-2 and TRBJ2-1; TRBD2 matches 8 bases. CDR1 and CDR2 from the germline V gene are SGHAT and FQNNGV. This CDR3 spans 16 amino acids. The J segment lost 4 bases and the V segment lost 5 bases, leaving 10 bases of the junction unmatched. The CDR3 DNA sequence: TGTGCCAGCAGCCAATTAGCGGGGAGACAATACAATGAGCAGTTCTTC. This translates into CASSQLAGRQYNEQFF.

This clonotype appeared many times. The rearrangement uses TRBV12-3 or TRBV12-4 and TRBJ2-1, with unresolved D. The CDR3 length is 14 residues. Deletions cut 4 bases from V and 5 bases from J, with 12 bases between. The CDR3 DNA reads TGTGCCAGCAGTTGGTCACAGAGCCACAATGAGCAGTTCTTC. Encoded protein: CASSWSQSHNEQFF.

This clonotype was seen many times. V and J are TRBV20-1 and TRBJ2-3, with 12 bases lining up with TRBD2. J gave up 4 bases and V 6 bases, and 5 bases lay outside the gene matches. CDR1 DFQATT and CDR2 SNEGSKA come from the germline V gene (reference sequence). The CDR3 is 14 residues long. The CDR3 nucleotides are TGCAGTGCGCGGACTAGCGGGAACTCAGATACGCAGTATTTT. This gives the protein CSARTSGNSDTQYF.